This TCR beta chain is drawn from a study of T cell responses to AZD1222 COVID-19 vaccine. Study observations and caveats: Regions 160-218 and 743-854 dominated among vaccine-associated CD4 TCRs spanning spike. Among AZD1222 vaccinees, only six were seropositive at baseline.

The CDR3 extends over 16 amino acids. J lost 7 bases, V lost 2 bases, and 6 bases had no gene match. CDR1 is ENHRY and CDR2 is SYGVKD in the germline V gene. The table came from immunoSEQ multiplex PCR; TCRdb's copy has only in-frame clones and leaves some out. The sample has 100,000 to 120,000 clones, roughly 90% seen once. Worth noting for this clone: The antigen is undetermined.

The chain carries TRBV10-3 and TRBJ1-6; 9 nucleotides agree with TRBD1. The sequence was collected from an adult who received the AZD1222 COVID-19 vaccine. The starting material was peripheral blood, obtained 28 days after the second AZD1222 dose. The CDR3 DNA follows: TGTGCCATCAGTGAGACCTCCGGGACAGGGAATTCACCCCTCCACTTT. Its translation: CAISETSGTGNSPLHF.